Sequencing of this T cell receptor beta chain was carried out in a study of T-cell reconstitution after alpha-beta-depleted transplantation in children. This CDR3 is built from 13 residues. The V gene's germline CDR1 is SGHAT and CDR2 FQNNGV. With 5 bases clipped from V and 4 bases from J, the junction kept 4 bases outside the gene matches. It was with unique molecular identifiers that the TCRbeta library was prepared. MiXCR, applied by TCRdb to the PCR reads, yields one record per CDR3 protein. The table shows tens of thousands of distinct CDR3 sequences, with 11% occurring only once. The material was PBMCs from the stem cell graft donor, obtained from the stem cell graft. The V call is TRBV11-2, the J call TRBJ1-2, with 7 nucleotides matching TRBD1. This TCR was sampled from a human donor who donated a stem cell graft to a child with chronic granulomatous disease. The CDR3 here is CASSLDRLYGYTF. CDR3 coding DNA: TGTGCCAGCAGCCTGGACAGGCTCTATGGCTACACCTTC.